Listed below are T cell receptor beta chains from one sample, sequenced in a study of CD8+ T cells in alopecia areata. Only in-frame clones appear in the TCRdb table, and some are missing; sequencing was by immunoSEQ multiplex PCR. The profile shows 190,000 or so clones, roughly 61% of them singletons. The input for sequencing was CD8+ T cells sorted from blood, taken at week 24, from a patient treated with tofacitinib. The source is a human donor with alopecia areata. Both conserved end residues are part of each CDR3. The D gene is left open where the match is weak. Part of the rows lack a size; the others show once, few, many or a class for expanded clones.

abundance	d_gene	v_gene	j_gene	CDR3nt	CDR3aa
NA	NA	TRBV15	TRBJ2-7	TGTGCCACCAGCAGAGTAGGAAGGGGTTTTACCTACGAGCAGTACTTC	CATSRVGRGFTYEQYF
once	NA	TRBV27	TRBJ2-1	TGTGCCAGCAGTTTATTACAGGGCTTGTCCTACAATGAGCAGTTCTTC	CASSLLQGLSYNEQFF
NA	TRBD1	TRBV7-2	TRBJ1-2	TGTGCCAGCAGCCCTGAGGACAGGGTGTATGAAGGCTACACCTTC	CASSPEDRVYEGYTF
NA	TRBD2	TRBV5-6	TRBJ2-1	TGTGCCAGCAGCTTCCTAGCGGCGGATTTTAATGAGCAGTTCTTC	CASSFLAADFNEQFF
NA	TRBD2	TRBV7-2	TRBJ2-5	TGTGCCAGCAGCCCCAACAGCGGGGGGGCCAGAGAGACCCAGTACTTC	CASSPNSGGARETQYF
few	TRBD2	TRBV6-5	TRBJ2-5	TGTGCCAGCAGTTACTCGCCGAGACTAGCGGAGACCCAGTACTTC	CASSYSPRLAETQYF
NA	NA	TRBV30	TRBJ2-7	TGTGCCTGGAGTGTCGAGGGGTTCTACGAGCAGTACTTC	CAWSVEGFYEQYF
NA	TRBD1	TRBV19	TRBJ1-5	TGTGCCAGTAGTGTCTTGGACAGGGCCAATCAGCCCCAGCATTTT	CASSVLDRANQPQHF
NA	NA	TRBV4-2	TRBJ2-5	TGTGCCAGCAGCCAAGATCAAAGCCTAGCTTGGGCCCAGTACTTC	CASSQDQSLAWAQYF
once	TRBD1	TRBV5-6	TRBJ1-1	TGTGCCAGCAGCGCGGGACAGGGGATGAACACTGAAGCTTTCTTT	CASSAGQGMNTEAFF
NA	NA	TRBV5-1	TRBJ2-1	TGCGCCAGCAGCCCAGAAGAGGGGTCCTACAATGAGCAGTTCTTC	CASSPEEGSYNEQFF
NA	NA	TRBV7-3	TRBJ1-1	TGTGCCAGCAGCCTGTCGGCAGAAACGAACACTGAAGCTTTCTTT	CASSLSAETNTEAFF
NA	TRBD1	TRBV30	TRBJ1-5	TGTGCCTGGTCGTCCGGACAGGGAGGCCAGCCCCAGCATTTT	CAWSSGQGGQPQHF
NA	NA	TRBV10-3	TRBJ1-2	TGTGCCATCAGTGAGAATCCCCAGGTTGGATGGAATGGCTACACCTTC	CAISENPQVGWNGYTF
NA	NA	TRBV2	TRBJ2-7	TGTGCCAGCAGTGAAACCAAGGGCTCTTTCTACGAGCAGTACTTC	CASSETKGSFYEQYF
NA	TRBD1	TRBV29-1	TRBJ2-4	TGCAGCGTTGAAGGGAATACCAGGGGGCGGTTCGAAAACATTCAGTACTTC	CSVEGNTRGRFENIQYF
NA	NA	TRBV19	TRBJ1-5	TGTGCCAGTAGTATTGTCAATCAGCCCCAGCATTTT	CASSIVNQPQHF
NA	TRBD1	TRBV29-1	TRBJ1-1	TGCAGCATTAAGACAGGGGGCTTTAACATGAACACTGAAGCTTTCTTT	CSIKTGGFNMNTEAFF
NA	NA	TRBV25-1	TRBJ2-2	TGTGCCAGCAGTGAACCCAGGGCGAACACCGGGGAGCTGTTTTTT	CASSEPRANTGELFF
few	NA	TRBV14	TRBJ1-2	TGTGCCAGCAGCCATGCAGGGAAGGGTGGCTACACCTTC	CASSHAGKGGYTF
few	NA	TRBV29-1	TRBJ1-2	TGCAGCGTTGTCGAATCAACAAAGGGGTACTATGGCTACACCTTC	CSVVESTKGYYGYTF
few	TRBD1	TRBV6-5	TRBJ2-7	TGTGCCAGCAGTCTCGTACAGGGGGCGGACGAGCAGTACTTC	CASSLVQGADEQYF
NA	NA	TRBV7-6	TRBJ1-1	TGTGCCAGCAGCTTAGGAACCCCAGAAGCTTTCTTT	CASSLGTPEAFF
few	NA	TRBV15	TRBJ2-5	TGTGCCACCAGCAGCCAAGAGACCCAGTACTTC	CATSSQETQYF
NA	NA	TRBV6-6	TRBJ2-3	TGTGCCAGCAGTAGGGCAGCCTCACGAGATACGCAGTATTTT	CASSRAASRDTQYF
NA	NA	TRBV29-1	TRBJ2-1	TGCAGCGTTGAGCGGTACAGGTCCTACAATGAGCAGTTCTTC	CSVERYRSYNEQFF
NA	NA	TRBV5-6	TRBJ1-2	TGTGCCAGCAGCTTCCTATCTGGCTACACCTTC	CASSFLSGYTF
few	TRBD1	TRBV29-1	TRBJ2-1	TGCAGCGTTGAAGAAGACGACAGGGTTAGAATATCCGGCTCCTACAATGAGCAGTTCTTC	CSVEEDDRVRISGSYNEQFF
NA	NA	TRBV5-1	TRBJ1-5	TGCGCCAGCAGCTTAGAGGTTGGATCGCCCCAGCATTTT	CASSLEVGSPQHF
few	NA	TRBV19	TRBJ2-1	TGTGCCAGTAGCGGTGGGACACCTGAGCAGTTCTTC	CASSGGTPEQFF
few	NA	TRBV2	TRBJ1-4	TGTGCCAGCAGTGAGATAGGTCGAACTAATGAAAAACTGTTTTTT	CASSEIGRTNEKLFF
NA	NA	TRBV5-6	TRBJ2-2	TGTGCCAGCAGCTTCCGGGGACCGTACACCGGGGAGCTGTTTTTT	CASSFRGPYTGELFF
NA	NA	TRBV30	TRBJ1-2	TGTGCCTGGAGTTATTTCGGCCTCTCCCCACCAGAATATGGCTACACCTTC	CAWSYFGLSPPEYGYTF
NA	NA	TRBV4-1	TRBJ1-4	TGCGCCAGCAGCCTATATGTTGAGGGTAGTAATGAAAAACTGTTTTTT	CASSLYVEGSNEKLFF
few	NA	TRBV4-1	TRBJ1-5	TGCGCCAGCAGCCACGGGAATCAGCCCCAGCATTTT	CASSHGNQPQHF
NA	TRBD1	TRBV7-9	TRBJ2-4	TGTGCCAGCAGCCAGAGATCGGACAGGGGGGACATTCAGTACTTC	CASSQRSDRGDIQYF
NA	NA	TRBV13	TRBJ1-5	TGTGCCAGCAGCTTATCGGGTATTGGAAAGCCCCAGCATTTT	CASSLSGIGKPQHF
NA	NA	TRBV13	TRBJ1-3	TGTGCCAGCAGCTTAGGGGGCCTCTCTGGAAACACCATATATTTT	CASSLGGLSGNTIYF
NA	TRBD1	TRBV4-2	TRBJ1-1	TGTGCCAGCAGCCAAGGACGGACAGGGGCCACTGAAGCTTTCTTT	CASSQGRTGATEAFF
NA	NA	TRBV27	TRBJ1-4	TGTGCCAGCAGTTTGGGCCTGTATAATGAAAAACTGTTTTTT	CASSLGLYNEKLFF
few	TRBD1	TRBV29-1	TRBJ2-1	TGCAGCGTTGCACCGACAGGGGGATTTAATGAGCAGTTCTTC	CSVAPTGGFNEQFF
NA	NA	TRBV9	TRBJ1-5	TGTGCCAGCAGCGTAGGATACAATCAGCCCCAGCATTTT	CASSVGYNQPQHF
NA	NA	TRBV4-1	TRBJ1-2	TGCGCCAGCAGCCAACGCAGGGAGGTGGGCTATGGCTACACCTTC	CASSQRREVGYGYTF
NA	NA	TRBV30	TRBJ2-2	TGTGCCTGGAGTGGGGGGTCCGGGGAGCTGTTTTTT	CAWSGGSGELFF
few	TRBD1	TRBV29-1	TRBJ2-1	TGCAGCGCCATCCCGGGACAGGGGCGTTCCTACAATGAGCAGTTCTTC	CSAIPGQGRSYNEQFF
NA	NA	TRBV29-1	TRBJ1-2	TGCAGCGTTGACAGGGACACTGGCTACACCTTC	CSVDRDTGYTF
few	NA	TRBV29-1	TRBJ1-1	TGCAGCGTTGAAGAGTGGGGTCCCACTGAAGCTTTCTTT	CSVEEWGPTEAFF
NA	TRBD1	TRBV7-6	TRBJ2-1	TGTGCCAGCAGCTTATCGGGGACAGGGGCCAGAGAGCAGTTCTTC	CASSLSGTGAREQFF
few	TRBD2	TRBV30	TRBJ2-3	TGTGCCTGGAGTGCCGACGATTTAGCTAGCGGGGGACCAAGCACAGATACGCAGTATTTT	CAWSADDLASGGPSTDTQYF
NA	NA	TRBV29-1	TRBJ2-1	TGCAGCGTTGTGAGCAGTGCTAGTGAGCAGTTCTTC	CSVVSSASEQFF
NA	TRBD1	TRBV7-6	TRBJ1-5	TGTGCCAGCAGCCAAGGACAGGGGACGGGAAATCAGCCCCAGCATTTT	CASSQGQGTGNQPQHF
NA	NA	TRBV30	TRBJ2-7	TGTGCCTGGAGGGTAGGTTACTCCTACGAGCAGTACTTC	CAWRVGYSYEQYF